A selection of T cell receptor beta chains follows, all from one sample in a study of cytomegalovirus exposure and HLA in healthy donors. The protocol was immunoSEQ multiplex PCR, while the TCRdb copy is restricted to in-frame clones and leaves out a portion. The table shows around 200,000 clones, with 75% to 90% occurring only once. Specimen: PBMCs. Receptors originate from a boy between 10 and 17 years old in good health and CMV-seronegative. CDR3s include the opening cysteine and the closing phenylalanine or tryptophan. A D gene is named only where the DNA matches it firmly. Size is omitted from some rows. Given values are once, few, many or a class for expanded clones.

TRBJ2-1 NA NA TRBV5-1 TGTGCCAGCAGCTTGTGGACTCCTTCGCGTGAGCAGTTCTTC CASSLWTPSREQFF
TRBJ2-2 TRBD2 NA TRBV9 TGTGCCAGCAGCGGGGGCGGGGGGGTCAACACCGGGGAGCTGTTTTTT CASSGGGGVNTGELFF
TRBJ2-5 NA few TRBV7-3 TGTGCCAGCAGCTTTGGCAGCCAAGAGACCCAGTACTTC CASSFGSQETQYF
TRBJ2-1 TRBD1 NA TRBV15 TGTGCCACCAGCAGGGAACAGGGGGCCAGGAGCTCCTACAATGAGCAGTTCTTC CATSREQGARSSYNEQFF
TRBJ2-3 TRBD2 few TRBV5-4 TGTGCCAGCAGCTTTGAAGGTCTAGCGGGAGGGACCGATACGCAGTATTTT CASSFEGLAGGTDTQYF
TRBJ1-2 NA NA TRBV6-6 TGTGCCAGCAGTCCCGGGACAATTGGGGGCTACACCTTC CASSPGTIGGYTF
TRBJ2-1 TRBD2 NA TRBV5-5 TGTGCCAGCAGCCTGGAGGCGGGAGGAAGGAGTGAGCAGTTCTTC CASSLEAGGRSEQFF
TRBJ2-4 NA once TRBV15 TGTGCCACCAGCGATAGCGGAGGTATAGCCAAAAACATTCAGTACTTC CATSDSGGIAKNIQYF
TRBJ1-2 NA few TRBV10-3 TGTGCCATCAGCGACTTGATGGACAGCGATCTTCGTTCTGATGGCTACACCTTC CAISDLMDSDLRSDGYTF
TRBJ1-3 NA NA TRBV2 TGTGCCAGCAACCAGGGCCTGGGAGGAAACACCATATATTTT CASNQGLGGNTIYF
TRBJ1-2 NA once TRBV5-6 TGTGCCAGCAGCTTGGGACAGCCGGCTTCAGGGGATGGCTACACCTTC CASSLGQPASGDGYTF
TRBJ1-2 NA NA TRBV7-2 TGTGCCAGCAGCTTGAGCCTCTATGGCTACACCTTC CASSLSLYGYTF
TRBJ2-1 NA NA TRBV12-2 TGTGCAAGTCGCTTAGCACGCGGGGGTACCGGCTATGAGCAGTTCTTC CASRLARGGTGYEQFF
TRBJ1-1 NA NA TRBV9 TGTGCCAGCAGCGTAAAGGGTAGCGGCACTGAAGCTTTCTTT CASSVKGSGTEAFF
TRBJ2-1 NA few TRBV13 TGTGCCAGCAGCTTAGTAGGGGGCAATGAGCAGTTCTTC CASSLVGGNEQFF
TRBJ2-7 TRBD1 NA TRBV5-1 TGCGCCAGCAGCTTAAGTAGACAGGGTTACGAGCAGTACTTC CASSLSRQGYEQYF
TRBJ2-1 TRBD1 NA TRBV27 TGTGCCAGCAGTTTAAGGGGGCATCTTTCCTACAATGAGCAGTTCTTC CASSLRGHLSYNEQFF
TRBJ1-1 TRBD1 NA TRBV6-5 TGTGCCAGCAGTAATCAGGGGGCCGCTGAAGCTTTCTTT CASSNQGAAEAFF
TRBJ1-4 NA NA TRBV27 TGTGCCAGCAAGATGACCGGGACAATATATGAAAAACTGTTTTTT CASKMTGTIYEKLFF
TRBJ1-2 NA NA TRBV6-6 TGTGCCAGCAGTTACTCGAGCTCTGGACAGCCCTATGGCTACACCTTC CASSYSSSGQPYGYTF
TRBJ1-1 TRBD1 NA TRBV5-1 TGCGCCAGCAGCTCCTACGACAGGGGGGGGAACACTGAAGCTTTCTTT CASSSYDRGGNTEAFF
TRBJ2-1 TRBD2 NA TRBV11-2 TGTGCCAGCAGCTTAGCGGGAGGCCACAATGAGCAGTTCTTC CASSLAGGHNEQFF
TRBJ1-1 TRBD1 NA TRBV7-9 TGTGCCAGCAGCTTCGGGACAGCGAACACTGAAGCTTTCTTT CASSFGTANTEAFF
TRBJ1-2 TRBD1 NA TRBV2 TGTGCCAGAAGGCCAACAGGGGAGTACGGCTACACCTTC CARRPTGEYGYTF
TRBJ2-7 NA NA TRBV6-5 TGTGCCAGCACCCCGGGCACAGGGAGTGACGAGCAGTACTTC CASTPGTGSDEQYF
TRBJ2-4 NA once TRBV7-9 TGTGCCAGCAGCTTAGATTTCTCAGGACTTATAGCCAAAAACATTCAGTACTTC CASSLDFSGLIAKNIQYF
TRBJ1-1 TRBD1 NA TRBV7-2 TGTGCCAGCAGCAAACCCAGGGGGTCAGGAGTGGAAGCTTTCTTT CASSKPRGSGVEAFF
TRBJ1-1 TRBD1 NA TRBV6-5 TGTGCCAGCAGTGGCCTCTGGACAGGGGACACTGAAGCTTTCTTT CASSGLWTGDTEAFF
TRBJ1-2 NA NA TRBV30 TGTGCCTGGAGTCAACTCAACGCTAACTATGGCTACACCTTC CAWSQLNANYGYTF
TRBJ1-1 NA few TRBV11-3 TGTGCCAGCAGCCCCCAGGGGCGGAACACTGAAGCTTTCTTT CASSPQGRNTEAFF
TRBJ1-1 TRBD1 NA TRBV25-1 TGTGCCAGCAGGGGGACAGCGAACACTGAAGCTTTCTTT CASRGTANTEAFF
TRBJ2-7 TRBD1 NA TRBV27 TGTGCCAGCAGTCCCCGGGACAGGAGTACGGGCGAGCAGTACTTC CASSPRDRSTGEQYF
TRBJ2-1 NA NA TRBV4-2 TGTGCCAGCAGCCAAGATGAGGGAAATGAGCAGTTCTTC CASSQDEGNEQFF
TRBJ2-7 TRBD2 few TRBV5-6 TGTGCCAGCAGCTTTGATCCGGGGGGAGAGCAGTACTTC CASSFDPGGEQYF
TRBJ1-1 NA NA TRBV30 TGTGCCTGGAGTGCGGGACATTCGAACACTGAAGCTTTCTTT CAWSAGHSNTEAFF
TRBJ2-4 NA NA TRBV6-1 TGTGCCAGCAGCGCATACAGGGATAGGAACATTCAGTACTTC CASSAYRDRNIQYF
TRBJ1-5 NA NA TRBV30 TGTGCCTGGAGTGTACCCTACAGGGAGTTGGATCAGCCCCAGCATTTT CAWSVPYRELDQPQHF
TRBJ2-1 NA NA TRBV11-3 TGTGCCAGCAGCCCACACGTGGCCCAGCAGTTCTTC CASSPHVAQQFF
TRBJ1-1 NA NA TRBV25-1 TGTGCCAGCAGTGAATTCCTGGGGGCGAACACTGAAGCTTTCTTT CASSEFLGANTEAFF
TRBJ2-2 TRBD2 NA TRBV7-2 TGTGCCAGCACCTTAGCGGGAGGGATGAACACCGGGGAGCTGTTTTTT CASTLAGGMNTGELFF
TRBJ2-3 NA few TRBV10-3 TGTGCCATCAGTGAGTCTCACGGGTCGAGTACGACAGATACGCAGTATTTT CAISESHGSSTTDTQYF
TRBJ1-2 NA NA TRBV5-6 TGTGCCAGCAGCTTGGGGTCCGGTTCCCTTAACTATGGCTACACCTTC CASSLGSGSLNYGYTF
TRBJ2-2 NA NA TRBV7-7 TGTGCTAGCAGCTCTACGGCGTCTAGCGTGGCCGGGGAGCTGTTTTTT CASSSTASSVAGELFF
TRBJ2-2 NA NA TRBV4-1 TGCGCCAGCAGCTCAGGGGTTACCGGGGAGCTGTTTTTT CASSSGVTGELFF
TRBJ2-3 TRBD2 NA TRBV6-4 TGTGCCAGCAGTGAGGGAAGCGGGGGGGCCGATACGCAGTATTTT CASSEGSGGADTQYF
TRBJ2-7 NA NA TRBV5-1 TGCGCCAGCAGCTTCGAGACAGGGAGGAACGAGCAGTACTTC CASSFETGRNEQYF
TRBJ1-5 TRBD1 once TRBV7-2 TGTGCCAGCAATAAAGGACAGGGAGGTCAGCCCCAGCATTTT CASNKGQGGQPQHF
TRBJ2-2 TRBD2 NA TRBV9 TGTGCCAGCAGCGTGGGGCTAGCGGGGGGGCCCGGGGAGCTGTTTTTT CASSVGLAGGPGELFF
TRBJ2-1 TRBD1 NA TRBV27 TGTGCCACTAAGGAGAGGACAGGGTCATACAATGAGCAGTTCTTC CATKERTGSYNEQFF
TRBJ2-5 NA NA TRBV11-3 TGTGCCAGCAGCCCATACAGGGAAGAGACCCAGTACTTC CASSPYREETQYF